This T cell receptor beta chain was identified in a study of patients and donors after allogeneic stem cell transplantation. This clonotype has just one count. V was shortened by 3 bases and J by 1 base, with 6 bases between the two germline ends. This CDR3 has 14 residues. Germline CDR1 reads SEHNR; CDR2 reads FQNEAQ (reference sequence). TCRdb independently ran MiXCR on the RT-PCR reads; one entry per CDR3 protein. The sample carries tens of thousands of distinct CDR3 sequences, around 46% recorded once. The gene calls are TRBV7-9 and TRBJ2-2, with D perhaps assigned TRBD1 or TRBD2 (5 bases each). This TCR was recovered from a human donor who was either an allogeneic HSCT recipient or a stem cell or donor lymphocyte infusion donor (not recorded which). It is not recorded whose cells these are; they may come from a transplant donor. The specimen was blood, either unsorted or a sorted T cell fraction (not recorded which). CDR3 region: CASSLGVNTGELFF. CDR3 bases: TGTGCCAGCAGCTTGGGGGTGAACACCGGGGAGCTGTTTTTT.